The TCR beta chain described here comes from a study of patients and donors after allogeneic stem cell transplantation. TCRdb called the RT-PCR reads again in MiXCR, with one record for every CDR3 protein. The sample records about a million distinct CDR3 sequences, under 20% being singletons. V lost 0 bases, J lost 2 bases, and 10 bases lay in between. CDR3 length equals 15 residues. CDR1 and CDR2 (germline): LNHNV, YYDKDF (reference sequence). This clonotype came up a few times. The J gene is TRBJ2-5, the V gene TRBV15; D uncertain. The receptor comes from a human donor who was either an allogeneic HSCT recipient or a stem cell or donor lymphocyte infusion donor (not recorded which). It is not recorded whose cells these are; they may come from a transplant donor. Sequencing was performed on blood, either unsorted or a sorted T cell fraction (not recorded which). CDR3 amino acids: CATSRDLGRQETQYF. The CDR3 DNA sequence: TGTGCCACCAGCAGAGATTTGGGAAGGCAAGAGACCCAGTACTTC.